Presented here are 29 T cell receptor beta chains from one specimen sequenced in a study of CD8 T cells in Susac syndrome. With random hexamers, reverse transcription was performed on about 0.5 to 1 ug of RNA. MiXCR was run by TCRdb on the immunoSEQ multiplex PCR reads, yielding one entry per CDR3 protein. Seen here are approximately 100,000 distinct CDR3 sequences, less than 95% observed once, and the top ten hold 0.41%. Sequencing was done on a sample of CD8+ T cells from PBMCs. These receptors were obtained from a human donor with Susac syndrome.

This chain uses TRBV20-1 with TRBJ2-2, with D uncertain. V shed 3 bases and J shed 1 base, with 6 bases lying between them. The CDR3 is made up of 13 amino acids. Germline V gene sequence: CDR1 DFQATT, CDR2 SNEGSKA (reference sequence). The CDR3 loop is CSARSGNTGELFF. The CDR3 nucleotides read TGCAGTGCTAGGAGTGGGAACACCGGGGAGCTGTTTTTT.

The rearrangement joins TRBV15 to TRBJ2-4, with D maybe TRBD1 (5 bases). In germline, CDR1 is LNHNV, CDR2 YYDKDF (reference sequence). V lost 4 bases and J 0 bases, leaving 7 bases between the germline ends. The CDR3 extends over 14 amino acids. CDR3 bases: TGTGCCACCAGCACCGACAGAGCCAAAAACATTCAGTACTTC. This gives the protein CATSTDRAKNIQYF.

This clonotype was recorded only once. The rearrangement uses TRBV25-1 and TRBJ1-2; D unresolved. The length of the CDR3 is 12 residues. Deletions cut 4 bases from V and 3 bases from J, with 6 bases between. The germline gives CDR1 MGHDK, CDR2 SYGVNS. The CDR3 DNA follows: TGTGCCAGCAGTGGATCTTACTATGGCTACACCTTC. Protein product: CASSGSYYGYTF.

The chain is built from TRBV19 and TRBJ1-1; 8 bases align to TRBD1. The J segment lost 0 bases and the V segment lost 10 bases, leaving 4 bases of the junction unmatched. The CDR3 has 13 residues. Germline CDR1 LNHDA, CDR2 SQIVND (reference sequence). The CDR3 DNA is TGTGCCACCCGACAGGGGTTGAACACTGAAGCTTTCTTT. It specifies CATRQGLNTEAFF. The full variable domain, its missing parts supplied by reference TRBV19 and TRBJ1-1, is DGGITQSPKYLFRKEGQNVTLSCEQNLNHDAMYWYRQDPGQGLRLIYYSQIVNDFQKGDIAEGYSVSREKKESFPLTVTSAQKNPTAFYLCATRQGLNTEAFFGQGTRLTVV.

The count of this clonotype is one. J is TRBJ1-1 and V is TRBV20-1, with unresolved D. Trimming took off 3 bases at V and 5 bases at J, with 7 bases between the two ends. The CDR3 loop spans 11 amino acids. Germline V gene data show CDR1 as DFQATT and CDR2 as SNEGSKA (reference sequence). In nucleotides, the CDR3 is TGCAGTGCTAGTATCGGGACTGAAGCTTTCTTT. Its translation: CSASIGTEAFF.

The CDR3 here is CASSYGTGWEQYF. CDR3 nucleotide sequence: TGTGCCAGCAGTTACGGCACTGGGTGGGAGCAGTACTTC. The chain links TRBV6-5 to TRBJ2-7, with D unresolved. Germline CDR1 MNHEY, CDR2 SVGAGI. CDR3 length equals 13 residues. Deletions cut 2 bases from V and 7 bases from J, with 12 bases between.

The rearrangement joins TRBV29-1 to TRBJ2-2; 9 bases fit TRBD1. Germline V gene lookup returns CDR1 SQVTM and CDR2 ANQGSEA. V lost 7 bases to trimming and J lost 4 bases; unmatched junction nucleotides: 10. CDR3 size: 15 residues. CDR3 in amino acids: CSAWGGTGITGELFF. CDR3 coding DNA: TGCAGCGCCTGGGGGGGGACAGGGATCACCGGGGAGCTGTTTTTT.

The chain has TRBV4-1 and TRBJ2-1; tentative D call: TRBD2 (5 bases). Deletions cut 4 bases from V and 2 bases from J, with 12 bases between. Germline V gives CDR1 MGHRA, CDR2 YSYEKL. The CDR3 is made up of 15 amino acids. This CDR3 is CASSLERGTYNEQFF. The DNA of the CDR3 is TGCGCCAGCAGCCTGGAAAGAGGGACCTACAATGAGCAGTTCTTC.

This clonotype was counted once. V gene TRBV6-2 or TRBV6-3 combines with J gene TRBJ1-1, with D maybe TRBD1 (6 bases). The germline V gene has CDR1 MNHEY and CDR2 SVGEGT. The CDR3 length is 16 residues. Trimming removed 6 bases at V and 0 bases at J, with 17 bases between. Written as DNA, the CDR3 is TGTGCCAGCAGCCATTCGATTGGACAGCTGAACACTGAAGCTTTCTTT. Amino acid sequence: CASSHSIGQLNTEAFF.

This rearrangement joins TRBV7-9 to TRBJ2-5; D is possibly TRBD1 (6 bases). This CDR3 region has 14 residues. Germline V CDR1 and CDR2: SEHNR, FQNEAQ (reference sequence). The V gene lost 4 bases and the J gene lost 2 bases, with 11 bases spanning the gap. DNA for the CDR3: TGTGCCAGCAGCTACCCCGACAGGCAAGAGACCCAGTACTTC. Translated: CASSYPDRQETQYF.

The chain is built from TRBV5-6 and TRBJ2-7, with D tentatively TRBD1 (6 bases). Germline lookup yields CDR1 SGHDT and CDR2 YYEEEE. The V gene lost 3 bases and the J gene lost 2 bases, with 6 bases spanning the gap. The CDR3 extends over 12 amino acids. The CDR3 sequence: CASSSGAYEQYF. DNA of the CDR3: TGTGCCAGCAGCTCAGGGGCCTACGAGCAGTACTTC.

This sequence joins TRBV27 and TRBJ2-6; no clear D gene. The germline V and J ends were trimmed by 6 bases and 0 bases, with 9 bases remaining between them. CDR3 size: 15 residues. Germline V gene sequence: CDR1 MNHEY, CDR2 SMNVEV (reference sequence). DNA of the CDR3: TGTGCCAGCAGGCAAAGCTTCTCTGGGGCCAACGTCCTGACTTTC. It codes for CASRQSFSGANVLTF.

This rearrangement joins TRBV12-5 to TRBJ1-2, with 8 nucleotides matching TRBD1. This CDR3 spans 17 amino acids. Looked up from germline, CDR1 is LGHNT and CDR2 is FRNRAP. Losses at the gene ends were 0 bases for V and 7 bases for J; bases not matched to a gene: 13. This chain's CDR3 is CASGLVDGWQGAGGYTF. The CDR3 nucleotides are TGTGCTAGTGGTTTGGTAGACGGGTGGCAGGGGGCGGGTGGCTACACCTTC.

CDR3 protein: CASSLASNEQFF. DNA of the CDR3: TGTGCCAGCAGTTTAGCTAGTAATGAGCAGTTCTTC. This chain links TRBV6-2 or TRBV6-3 with TRBJ2-1, with D hard to call. CDR1 is MNHEY and CDR2 is SVGEGT in the germline V gene. Trimming pared 4 bases from V and 7 bases from J, leaving 8 bases between. The CDR3 totals 12 residues.

The chain carries TRBV15 and TRBJ2-7, with D perhaps matching TRBD1 (6 bases). CDR1 and CDR2 from the germline V gene are LNHNV and YYDKDF (reference sequence). The CDR3 is 13 residues long. Trimming stripped 6 bases from V and 3 bases from J, with 12 bases between. The DNA for the CDR3 is TGTGCCACCAGGGACAGCCTTTTCTACGAGCAGTACTTC. Translating gives CATRDSLFYEQYF. The whole variable domain, filled in from reference TRBV15 and TRBJ2-7, reads DAMVIQNPRYQVTQFGKPVTLSCSQTLNHNVMYWYQQKSSQAPKLLFHYYDKDFNNEADTPDNFQSRRPNTSFCFLDIRSPGLGDTAMYLCATRDSLFYEQYFGPGTRLTVT.

The V and J genes are TRBV7-2 and TRBJ2-7; D perhaps matches TRBD2 (6 bases). V lost 0 bases and J lost 0, with 12 bases in between. Germline V lookup: CDR1 SGHTA, CDR2 FQGNSA. This CDR3 is 16 amino acids long. This CDR3 reads CASSLARGLSSYEQYF. The CDR3 coding sequence is TGTGCCAGCAGCTTAGCGCGGGGACTGTCCTCCTACGAGCAGTACTTC.

The J gene is TRBJ2-7, the V gene TRBV6-6; the D gene is possibly TRBD1 (5 bases). Looked up from germline, CDR1 is MNHNY and CDR2 is SVGAGI (reference sequence). This CDR3 has 13 residues. Trimming shortened V by 4 bases and J by 6 bases, and 13 bases separated the two germline ends. CDR3 residues: CASSSQGAREQYF. Written as DNA, the CDR3 is TGTGCCAGCAGTTCCCAAGGGGCGCGCGAGCAGTACTTC.

The V call is TRBV18, the J call TRBJ2-3, with D unclear. Per germline, CDR1 KGHSH and CDR2 LQKENI. This CDR3 comprises 12 residues. The ends were cut back, 3 bases at V and 5 bases at J, with 6 bases in the middle. The chain's CDR3 is CASSPPEDTQYF. CDR3 in DNA: TGTGCCAGCTCACCCCCCGAAGATACGCAGTATTTT.

The rearrangement links TRBV6-6 to TRBJ2-7; tentative D call: TRBD1 (6 bases). V lost 4 bases, J lost 0 bases, and 16 bases lay in between. CDR3 length: 16 amino acids. CDR1 is MNHNY and CDR2 is SVGAGI in the germline V gene (reference sequence). The chain's CDR3 is CASSLTGTDSSYEQYF. The CDR3 bases are TGTGCCAGCAGTTTGACCGGGACGGACAGCTCCTACGAGCAGTACTTC.

A note on this clonotype: At one end the junction does not follow the germline gene, possibly because of a read error. CDR3 coding DNA: TGTGCCAGCTGCTCCGGGACAGGGATCTACAATGAGCATTTCTTC. It yields the protein CASCSGTGIYNEHFF. The chain employs TRBV7-9 and TRBJ2-1; 9 bases agree with TRBD1. The CDR3 extends over 15 amino acids. Germline assignment: CDR1 SEHNR and CDR2 FQNEAQ (reference sequence).

The rearrangement links TRBV29-1 to TRBJ1-1; D call uncertain. Germline CDR1 is SQVTM and CDR2 is ANQGSEA. V gave up 0 bases and J gave up 6 bases, with 5 bases separating them. The CDR3 runs to 11 residues. The CDR3 nucleotides are TGCAGCGTTGAAGATTACCCTGAAGCTTTCTTT. Translation: CSVEDYPEAFF.

The chain carries TRBV5-4 and TRBJ1-1, with D possibly TRBD1 on 5 matching bases. Germline CDR1 is SGHNT and CDR2 is YYREEE (reference sequence). Trimming pared 0 bases from V and 7 bases from J, leaving 13 bases between. The CDR3 runs to 14 residues. The DNA of the CDR3 is TGTGCCAGCAGCTTGGCCGATTGGGGGGATGAAGCTTTCTTT. Its translation is CASSLADWGDEAFF.

This chain links TRBV29-1 with TRBJ1-2, with no clear D. V was shortened by 4 bases and J by 1 base, with 7 bases between the two germline ends. In germline, CDR1 is SQVTM, CDR2 ANQGSEA. The CDR3 covers 12 residues. CDR3 loop: CSVASRNYGYTF. DNA of the CDR3: TGCAGCGTTGCCTCGCGTAACTATGGCTACACCTTC.

The J gene is TRBJ2-4, the V gene TRBV12-3 or TRBV12-4; perhaps TRBD1 as D (6 bases). The CDR3 contains 15 residues. V gave up 5 bases and J gave up 0 bases, with 11 bases separating them. Here the CDR3 reads CASSEGHLAKNIQYF. For the CDR3, the DNA is TGTGCCAGCAGTGAGGGACACTTAGCCAAAAACATTCAGTACTTC.

The chain combines TRBV9 with TRBJ2-2; 11 nucleotides align to TRBD1. The CDR3 spans 15 residues. The J segment lost 6 bases and the V segment lost 0 bases, leaving 1 base of the junction unmatched. CDR1 SGDLS and CDR2 YYNGEE come from the germline V gene. The CDR3 DNA sequence: TGTGCCAGCAGCGTAGAGGACAGGGGGCCCGGGGAGCTGTTTTTT. Protein sequence: CASSVEDRGPGELFF. The complete variable domain, with remaining parts taken from reference TRBV9 and TRBJ2-2, reads DSGVTQTPKHLITATGQRVTLRCSPRSGDLSVYWYQQSLDQGLQFLIQYYNGEERAKGNILERFSAQQFPDLHSELNLSSLELGDSALYFCASSVEDRGPGELFFGEGSRLTVL.

Written as DNA, the CDR3 is TGTGCCAGTGCCGGGACAGGGGGCACTGAAGCTTTCTTT. Its protein product is CASAGTGGTEAFF. This sequence joins TRBV9 and TRBJ1-1, with 11 bases fitting TRBD1. V was pared by 8 bases and J by 4 bases, with 4 bases of the junction left unmatched. From germline, CDR1 is SGDLS and CDR2 YYNGEE. The CDR3 has 13 amino acids.

V gene TRBV4-1 combines with J gene TRBJ2-7; D gene ambiguous. The V gene's germline CDR1 is MGHRA and CDR2 YSYEKL. The CDR3 extends over 14 amino acids. Trimming left V 1 base short and J 0 bases short, with 7 bases between. The CDR3 loop reads CASSQVASSYEQYF. The CDR3 DNA reads as TGCGCCAGCAGCCAAGTTGCTAGCTCCTACGAGCAGTACTTC.

This clonotype was observed a single time. V and J are TRBV12-3 or TRBV12-4 and TRBJ1-2, with D possibly being TRBD1 (5 bases). The germline V and J ends were trimmed by 6 bases and 4 bases, with 15 bases remaining between them. The CDR3 runs 14 residues. The chain's CDR3 is CASSPGTDVYGYTF. The DNA of the CDR3 is TGTGCCAGCAGCCCTGGGACGGATGTCTATGGCTACACCTTC.

The rearrangement joins TRBV6-1 to TRBJ2-4; 9 bases agree with TRBD1. Germline CDR1 MNHNS, CDR2 SASEGT. V lost 3 bases to trimming and J lost 8 bases; unmatched junction nucleotides: 14. This CDR3 has 17 amino acids. CDR3 sequence: CASSEGVRDRVLDIQYF. As DNA, the CDR3 is TGTGCCAGCAGTGAGGGGGTTCGGGACAGGGTTTTGGACATTCAGTACTTC.